This entry is about one TCR beta chain. The method was immunoSEQ multiplex PCR; TCRdb's version includes in-frame clones alone and lacks a portion of them. There are about 4,300 clones in the sample; roughly 78% occur only once, and 20% to 25% lies in the top ten. The data were taken from a study of T cells in tumors and immune-related adverse events. This clonotype originated in a female donor with metastatic renal cell carcinoma. This material consisted of skin tissue, taken from a patient treated with anti-PD-1 therapy.

In nucleotides, the CDR3 is TGTGCCATCAGTGAGTCGGGGGGAACCTTTTACAATGAGCAGTTCTTC. Protein product: CAISESGGTFYNEQFF. This chain joins TRBV10-3 and TRBJ2-1; the D gene is possibly TRBD2 (6 bases). CDR1 ENHRY and CDR2 SYGVKD come from the germline V gene. Trimming shortened V by 0 bases and J by 4 bases, and 13 bases separated the two germline ends. The CDR3 is 16 amino acids.